This T cell receptor (beta chain) is drawn from a study of post-analysis software for immune sequencing data (dated by TCRdb to 2013 to 2016). About the investigation overall: The recorded disease courses included relapsing-remitting, secondary progressive and progressive-relapsing multiple sclerosis, and some patients had no subtype annotation. Patient repertoires were compared against 11 to 12 previously published healthy control repertoires from donors aged 6 to 25 years. A subset of samples was prepared in parallel using single-end sample barcoding, then pooled and co-amplified after Illumina adapter ligation.

Per the germline V gene (reference sequence), SEHNR is the CDR1 and FQNEAQ is the CDR2. The CDR3 starts with the cysteine, ends with the phenylalanine, and has 16 residues. Left in the record is the CDR3 DNA by itself, 48 bases read in frame from the first base. V is pared back by 3 bases and J by 7 bases, with 21 bases lying between the germline termini. The method behind the library was PCR. These reads were obtained on an Illumina HiSeq 2500. To reduce PCR and sequencing biases, unique molecular identifiers were incorporated into the TCR beta cDNA libraries. Some 500,000 cDNA molecules were obtained per 1 to 10 million input T cells, so each molecule approximated one T cell. The same protocol used for the earlier healthy control dataset was applied to prepare and sequence the patient libraries. Within a given batch, samples were prepared together, multiplexed and sequenced on the same HiSeq lane. Per the authors' processing: MIGEC handled the raw barcoded reads, throwing out single-read molecular identifier groups before consensus assembly and CDR3 extraction. VDJtools was used for post-analysis of the clonotype tables, with diversity normalized by down-sampling every dataset to the smallest sample size. Repertoire overlap clustering matched CDR3 amino acid but not nucleotide sequences to correct batch-related cross-sample contamination. Using fastp trimming at Q25 and MiXCR clonotype assembly, TCRdb reanalyzed the public sequencing data and kept in-frame beta chains. Identical CDR3 protein sequences are pooled into one entry, listed with their most common genes and DNA. What appears here as the V and J calls and clone size reflects TCRdb's work, not the paper's. The sample table records around 400,000 distinct CDR3 sequences; less than 40% of these occur just once. 7.6% of the sample rests with the top ten.

This clonotype was detected only a few times. What antigen it recognizes has not been identified. No base quality values were provided; no much bigger clone lies one nucleotide off. Here is what the overall study found, with its caveats: Direct clustering with F measure showed strong co-clustering of samples prepared in the same batch, prompting a batch-effect correction. The control group was slightly older than the multiple sclerosis patient group. Compared with controls, multiple sclerosis patients had significantly lower normalized Chao1 diversity, a finding suggesting substantial peripheral T-cell clonal expansion. Four or five TRBV segments, including TRBV5-6, TRBV5-1 and TRBV20-1, were significantly more frequent in patients than controls.

To demonstrate the VDJtools post-analysis software, TCR beta repertoires were profiled from the peripheral blood of 10 to 15 young patients with multiple sclerosis. The multiple sclerosis patients were children and adolescents ranging in age from roughly 6 to 16 years. Sequencing input: blood. Recombination connected TRBV7-9 to TRBJ1-2, with TRBD1 as a weak D call on 6 bases. The clonotype originates from a girl aged 2 to 9 with multiple sclerosis. In nucleotide form, the sequence is TGTGCCAGCAGCTTTCCAGTGGGGGCAGGGGAATCTGGCTACACCTTC. Its protein reads: CASSFPVGAGESGYTF.